This record covers a single T cell receptor (beta chain). Its cognate antigen is unknown. Amplification of TCR beta used genomic DNA extracted from peripheral blood. This sample was taken from a study of T cell repertoires in aging, cancer and after chemotherapy. About the study: Donors were grouped into six age bands spanning 30 or younger through 70 or older. Paired samples before and after chemotherapy came from glioblastoma patients receiving temozolomide-based therapy.

The V segment lost 6 bases and the J segment 3 bases; nucleotides outside the gene matches: 14. CDR1 DFQATT and CDR2 SNEGSKA come from the germline V gene (reference sequence). The CDR3 runs 16 residues. Study-level points and caveats: In each cancer cohort, median generation probability increased across chemotherapy, suggesting thymic output rebounded. Untreated cancer patients had significantly lower blood TCR diversity than age-matched healthy donors.

TRB rearrangements spanning V, D and J were amplified using mixed TRB-A/B primers. MiXCR, applied by TCRdb to the multiplex PCR reads, yields one record per CDR3 protein. The table shows around 2,800 distinct CDR3 sequences, with approximately 30% occurring only once. The receptor was isolated from a human donor with a solid tumor. The sample was blood. The J gene is TRBJ2-7, the V gene TRBV20-1, with TRBD1 matching over 10 bases. The CDR3 coding sequence is TGCAGTGCAGATATCTCCGGGACAGGGGCGAACTACGAGCAGTACTTC. Amino acid sequence: CSADISGTGANYEQYF.